The 22 T cell receptor beta chains given below trace back to one sample, sequenced in a study of OX40 agonist ivuxolimab in advanced cancers. Profiling relied on immunoSEQ multiplex PCR, and the TCRdb table lists in-frame clones only, not all of them. The repertoire holds 60,000 to 80,000 clones, with roughly 80% as singletons. The material sequenced was CD4+ or CD8+ T cells sorted from blood, taken in a trial of the OX40 agonist ivuxolimab. The origin of the receptors is an adult with an advanced solid tumor such as melanoma, head and neck, liver or kidney cancer.

The chain has TRBV27 and TRBJ2-1; TRBD2 matches at 13 bases. The CDR3 is made up of 16 amino acids. Germline loops: CDR1 MNHEY, CDR2 SMNVEV (reference sequence). Unmatched junction bases numbered 12, after V lost 6 bases and J lost 10 bases. This chain's CDR3 is CASRGRGTSGMGEQFF. The CDR3 nucleotides are TGTGCCAGCAGGGGACGAGGGACTAGCGGGATGGGGGAGCAGTTCTTC.

The CDR3 DNA reads TGTGCCAGCAGCTCCCCGGGGACCATCTATGGCTACACCTTC. Its protein is CASSSPGTIYGYTF. This chain connects TRBV7-9 to TRBJ1-2; tentative D call: TRBD1 (5 bases). CDR1 and CDR2 from the germline V gene are SEHNR and FQNEAQ (reference sequence). CDR3 size: 14 residues. With 4 bases removed from V and 4 bases from J, the gap between germline ends came to 13 bases. Drawing the rest from reference TRBV7-9 and TRBJ1-2, the complete variable domain is DTGVSQNPRHKITKRGQNVTFRCDPISEHNRLYWYRQTLGQGPEFLTYFQNEAQLEKSRLLSDRFSAERPKGSFSTLEIQRTEQGDSAMYLCASSSPGTIYGYTFGSGTRLTVV.

The genes are TRBV5-1 and TRBJ2-7; D gene unclear. The V end was cut by 5 bases, the J end by 6 bases, with 15 bases between. The CDR3 spans 13 residues. The germline V gene has CDR1 SGHRS and CDR2 YFSETQ. This chain's CDR3 is CASRPMEGGEQYF. The CDR3 DNA follows: TGCGCCAGCAGACCCATGGAAGGCGGCGAGCAGTACTTC.

This clone has a single count. A read error may produce the germline difference seen at one junction end. CDR3 amino acids: CASNQVPGRSNSPLHF. In nucleotides, the CDR3 is TGCGCCAGCAACCAAGTTCCAGGTCGATCTAATTCACCCCTCCACTTT. The genes are TRBV4-1 and TRBJ1-6; D remains ambiguous. CDR1 and CDR2 (germline): MGHRA, YSYEKL. CDR3 size: 16 residues.

The chain recombines TRBV29-1 with TRBJ2-7; D might be TRBD1 or TRBD2, each matching 5 bases. CDR1 is SQVTM and CDR2 is ANQGSEA in the germline V gene. CDR3 size: 13 residues. CDR3 nucleotide sequence: TGCAGTGCTGAGGGGTACAGCTCCTACGAGCAGTACTTC. Translating gives CSAEGYSSYEQYF.

The rearrangement joins TRBV5-6 to TRBJ1-4; 7 positions agree with TRBD1. Germline V gives CDR1 SGHDT, CDR2 YYEEEE. This CDR3 comprises 16 residues. The V and J ends lost 3 bases and 0 bases, in that order; junction bases with no gene match: 5. The DNA of the CDR3 is TGTGCCAGCAGCTACCGGACAGGAACAACTAATGAAAAACTGTTTTTT. It codes for CASSYRTGTTNEKLFF.

V gene TRBV27 combines with J gene TRBJ2-7; TRBD1 agrees at 9 bases. The CDR3 is 16 amino acids. Losses at the gene ends were 5 bases for V and 4 bases for J; bases not matched to a gene: 12. Germline-derived CDR1 and CDR2 are MNHEY and SMNVEV (reference sequence). DNA for the CDR3: TGTGCCAGCAGTGAAGAGTCAGACAGGGGGATATACGAGCAGTACTTC. Its protein is CASSEESDRGIYEQYF.

V gene TRBV6-5 combines with J gene TRBJ1-3, with 7 nucleotides matching TRBD1. V dropped 0 bases and J dropped 6; count of bases not matched to a gene: 8. CDR3 size: 16 residues. CDR1 is MNHEY, CDR2 SVGAGI, per germline. The CDR3 sequence is CASSYSTGVAANTIYF. The CDR3 nucleotides read TGTGCCAGCAGTTACTCAACAGGGGTAGCTGCAAACACCATATATTTT.

This chain connects TRBV5-6 to TRBJ2-7; either TRBD1 or TRBD2 may fit D (5 bases each). Per the germline V gene, CDR1 is SGHDT and CDR2 is YYEEEE. This CDR3 spans 12 amino acids. Trimming cost V 0 bases and J 5 bases, with 6 bases left between them. CDR3 in amino acids: CASSLAGHEQYV. The CDR3 DNA reads TGTGCCAGCAGCTTGGCGGGACACGAGCAGTACGTC.

The rearrangement uses TRBV7-9 and TRBJ2-3; D call uncertain. The V and J ends lost 1 base and 7 bases respectively, with 12 bases between them. Germline-derived CDR1 and CDR2 are SEHNR and FQNEAQ (reference sequence). This CDR3 region has 14 residues. Here the CDR3 DNA reads TGTGCCAGCAGCTTAGGACTGGACCCCTATACGCAGTATTTT. This translates into CASSLGLDPYTQYF.

The rearrangement links TRBV5-1 to TRBJ2-3; possibly TRBD1 for D (7 bases). V dropped 4 bases and J dropped 8 bases, with 14 bases sitting between them. Germline assignment: CDR1 SGHRS and CDR2 YFSETQ. The CDR3 runs 13 residues. This CDR3 is CASSPEGAVTQYF. In DNA form, the CDR3 reads TGCGCCAGCAGCCCGGAGGGGGCTGTTACGCAGTATTTT.

The sample holds a few counts of this clone. The CDR3 nucleotides read TGTGCCAGCAGCTTATTAAACGCAGGCTCTGGAAACACCATATATTTT. Protein sequence: CASSLLNAGSGNTIYF. The V call is TRBV7-6, the J call TRBJ1-3; D call uncertain. The V and J ends lost 2 bases and 0 bases respectively, with 11 bases between them. This CDR3 comprises 16 residues. Germline V gene lookup returns CDR1 SGHVS and CDR2 FNYEAQ.

The genes are TRBV11-2 and TRBJ2-3; D gene uncertain. Germline V CDR1 and CDR2: SGHAT, FQNNGV. V lost 1 base and J lost 4, with 9 bases in between. This CDR3 region has 14 residues. The CDR3 reads CASSLGPPPDTQYF. The CDR3 nucleotides read TGTGCCAGCAGCTTAGGACCTCCCCCAGATACGCAGTATTTT.

This clone has just one count. The chain links TRBV14 to TRBJ2-2; 11 positions agree with TRBD1. The trim removed 4 bases at V and 5 bases at J, leaving 3 bases unmatched. CDR1 is SGHDN, CDR2 FVKESK, per germline. The CDR3 length is 15 residues. The CDR3 loop is CASSPDRGRTGELFF. The CDR3 DNA sequence: TGTGCCAGCAGCCCGGACAGGGGGCGAACCGGGGAGCTGTTTTTT. The variable domain in full, with the rest retrieved from reference TRBV14 and TRBJ2-2, is EAGVTQFPSHSVIEKGQTVTLRCDPISGHDNLYWYRRVMGKEIKFLLHFVKESKQDESGMPNNRFLAERTGGTYSTLKVQPAELEDSGVYFCASSPDRGRTGELFFGEGSRLTVL.

The gene calls are TRBV7-3 and TRBJ1-5; 7 bases map to TRBD1. The CDR3 sequence is 17 residues long. Germline-derived CDR1 and CDR2 are SGHTA and FQGTGA. The V gene end was trimmed by 5 bases and the J gene end by 0 bases; junction bases not matched to a gene: 10. The CDR3 reads CASSDSTGKGSNQPQHF. The CDR3 region has the DNA TGTGCCAGCAGCGACTCGACAGGGAAGGGTAGCAATCAGCCCCAGCATTTT.

The chain couples TRBV7-9 to TRBJ1-1, with TRBD1 identical over 11 bases. Germline loops: CDR1 SEHNR, CDR2 FQNEAQ (reference sequence). This CDR3 region has 15 residues. After removal of 5 bases from V and 0 bases from J, the junction contained 2 bases not matched to a gene. The CDR3, as DNA: TGTGCCAGCAGCACGGGACAGGGGGTGAACACTGAAGCTTTCTTT. It encodes CASSTGQGVNTEAFF.

The chain employs TRBV7-8 and TRBJ2-7; D is undetermined. The CDR3 extends over 15 amino acids. Trimming pared 2 bases from V and 5 bases from J, leaving 16 bases between. CDR1 is SGHVS, CDR2 FQNEAQ, per germline. The CDR3 sequence: CASSLRAVGADEQYV. In DNA form, the CDR3 reads TGTGCCAGCAGCTTACGGGCAGTGGGCGCGGACGAGCAGTACGTC.

V usage is TRBV7-2 and J usage is TRBJ2-5; D perhaps matches TRBD2 (6 bases). Trimming took 0 bases from V and 0 from J, leaving 14 bases between them. The CDR3 is made up of 17 amino acids. Germline V gene sequence: CDR1 SGHTA, CDR2 FQGNSA. The CDR3 DNA reads TGTGCCAGCAGCTTAGCGGGCCGGGGGACGTACCAAGAGACCCAGTACTTC. This codes for CASSLAGRGTYQETQYF.

The V gene is TRBV25-1, the J gene TRBJ2-7; the match to TRBD1 covers 9 bases. The germline CDR1 and CDR2 sequences are MGHDK and SYGVNS. J lost 2 bases, V lost 2 bases, and 7 bases had no gene match. The CDR3 is made up of 16 amino acids. CDR3 residues: CASSENRDRDTYEQYF. CDR3 DNA sequence: TGTGCCAGCAGTGAAAACCGGGACAGGGATACCTACGAGCAGTACTTC.

This sequence joins TRBV2 and TRBJ2-7; 10 nucleotides align to TRBD2. CDR3 size: 15 residues. CDR1 is SNHLY and CDR2 is FYNNEI in the germline V gene. Unmatched junction bases numbered 10, after V lost 6 bases and J lost 5 bases. DNA for the CDR3: TGTGCCAGCAGACCTGGAGCGGGAGGGCCGGACGAGCAGTACTTC. As protein: CASRPGAGGPDEQYF.

This chain links TRBV28 with TRBJ1-1; D unresolved. CDR1 and CDR2 (germline): MDHEN, SYDVKM. The V gene lost 6 bases and the J gene lost 0 bases, with 8 bases spanning the gap. The CDR3 runs to 13 residues. The CDR3 DNA reads as TGTGCCAGCAGGCCTAGGTTGAACACTGAAGCTTTCTTT. This encodes CASRPRLNTEAFF. The full variable domain, rest sourced from reference TRBV28 and TRBJ1-1, is DVKVTQSSRYLVKRTGEKVFLECVQDMDHENMFWYRQDPGLGLRLIYFSYDVKMKEKGDIPEGYSVSREKKERFSLILESASTNQTSMYLCASRPRLNTEAFFGQGTRLTVV.

This chain joins TRBV28 and TRBJ2-3, with 8 nucleotides matching TRBD2. The germline gives CDR1 MDHEN, CDR2 SYDVKM. V lost 9 bases to trimming and J lost 3 bases; unmatched junction nucleotides: 14. The CDR3 has 16 amino acids. CDR3 DNA: TGTGCCAGTAAGACCCGCCGGGAGGGCCGTACAGATACGCAGTATTTT. It yields the protein CASKTRREGRTDTQYF.